This T cell receptor beta chain was documented in a study of blood T cell repertoires in COVID-19. Some clones are missing from TCRdb's copy, which holds only in-frame ones; the method was immunoSEQ multiplex PCR. The repertoire holds tens of thousands of clones, with around 88% as singletons. The CDR3 spans 14 residues. V lost 2 bases to trimming and J lost 3 bases, with 7 bases between them. In germline, CDR1 is KGHSH, CDR2 LQKENI. This rearrangement joins TRBV18 to TRBJ2-2; no definite D call. The sequencing sample was made of peripheral blood. This sequence originates from an elderly woman with acute or convalescent COVID-19. This CDR3 is CASSPGQYTGELFF. The CDR3 DNA follows: TGTGCCAGCTCACCAGGGCAGTACACCGGGGAGCTGTTTTTT.